The 25 T cell receptor beta chains in this list originate from one sample, sequenced in a study of T cells after yellow fever vaccination. MiXCR, applied by TCRdb to the 5' RACE reads, yields one record per CDR3 protein. The table lists approximately 130,000 distinct CDR3 sequences, about 15% of them singletons. The sequenced sample was CD8+ T cells sorted from PBMCs, obtained 5 days after the yellow fever booster vaccination. These TCRs come from a man aged 18 to 30 who received the YFV17D yellow fever vaccine.

This clonotype showed up just a few times. The chain uses TRBV4-1 and TRBJ1-1; unclear D gene. The germline V gene encodes CDR1 MGHRA and CDR2 YSYEKL. CDR3 length: 15 amino acids. Trimming took 3 bases from V and 2 from J, leaving 13 bases between them. The CDR3 region has the DNA TGCGCCAGCAGCCACGCCATCGGGCAAAACACTGAAGCTTTCTTT. Amino acid sequence: CASSHAIGQNTEAFF.

A single count supports this clonotype. The V gene is TRBV28, the J gene TRBJ2-3; D ambiguous. Trimming removed 4 bases at V and 2 bases at J, with 13 bases between. Per germline, CDR1 MDHEN and CDR2 SYDVKM. The CDR3 covers 15 residues. The CDR3 sequence is CASSSAGVITDTQYF. CDR3 bases: TGTGCCAGCAGTTCAGCTGGGGTCATCACAGATACGCAGTATTTT.

This clonotype was counted only a few times. The gene calls are TRBV19 and TRBJ2-7, with D maybe TRBD1 (6 bases). Germline CDR1 reads LNHDA; CDR2 reads SQIVND (reference sequence). V was shortened by 3 bases and J by 0 bases, with 9 bases between the two germline ends. The CDR3 consists of 14 residues. Written as DNA, the CDR3 is TGTGCCAGTAGTATGGACAGCCTCTCCTACGAGCAGTACTTC. As protein: CASSMDSLSYEQYF.

The sample holds a few counts of this clonotype. This chain joins TRBV15 and TRBJ1-2; the D is unclear. This CDR3 region has 12 residues. Germline-derived CDR1 and CDR2 are LNHNV and YYDKDF (reference sequence). With 0 bases removed from V and 8 bases from J, the gap between germline ends came to 7 bases. The chain's CDR3 is CATSREGGGYTF. The CDR3 DNA reads as TGTGCCACCAGCAGAGAGGGAGGGGGCTACACCTTC.

This sequence joins TRBV6-1 and TRBJ2-5; D might be TRBD1 or TRBD2, each matching 5 bases. The CDR3 is 14 amino acids. Trimming left V 3 bases short and J 5 bases short, with 13 bases between. Germline V gene sequence: CDR1 MNHNS, CDR2 SASEGT. The DNA for the CDR3 is TGTGCCAGCAGTGATGGGACCCTGGGGGAGACCCAGTACTTC. The encoded protein is CASSDGTLGETQYF.

The rearrangement joins TRBV6-2 or TRBV6-3 to TRBJ1-5; D possibly corresponds to TRBD1 (5 bases). CDR1 is MNHEY and CDR2 is SVGEGT in the germline V gene. This CDR3 is 15 amino acids long. With 6 bases removed from V and 3 bases from J, the gap between germline ends came to 15 bases. CDR3 DNA: TGTGCCAGCAGGGGGGTCGGGGTTGCCAATCAGCCCCAGCATTTT. Its protein is CASRGVGVANQPQHF.

This clonotype showed up just a few times. The rearrangement links TRBV4-1 to TRBJ2-1; 7 nucleotides line up with TRBD1. The length of the CDR3 is 19 residues. Per germline, CDR1 MGHRA and CDR2 YSYEKL. J was trimmed by 5 bases and V by 0 bases; bases with no gene match: 16. CDR3 amino acids: CASSQDVGHRGTAHNEQFF. In nucleotides, the CDR3 is TGCGCCAGCAGCCAAGACGTCGGGCATCGAGGGACAGCCCACAATGAGCAGTTCTTC.

The rearrangement joins TRBV28 to TRBJ1-2; D uncertain. The CDR3 is made up of 17 amino acids. V lost 4 bases to trimming and J lost 2 bases, with 20 bases between them. CDR1 is MDHEN and CDR2 is SYDVKM in the germline V gene. The CDR3 loop reads CASSSAAGRLTNYGYTF. The DNA for the CDR3 is TGTGCCAGCAGTTCCGCTGCCGGACGGTTGACAAACTATGGCTACACCTTC.

This clonotype has more than one count but fewer than ten. The chain uses TRBV20-1 and TRBJ1-2, with TRBD1 matching 8 bases. CDR3 length: 15 residues. V trimming: 0 bases; J trimming: 1 base; junction bases outside the gene matches: 4. Per germline, CDR1 DFQATT and CDR2 SNEGSKA (reference sequence). This CDR3 is CSARDQGASNYGYTF. The CDR3, as DNA: TGCAGTGCTAGAGATCAGGGGGCAAGTAACTATGGCTACACCTTC.

The chain recombines TRBV19 with TRBJ2-7; D is undetermined. Germline-derived CDR1 and CDR2 are LNHDA and SQIVND (reference sequence). Trimming left V 0 bases short and J 3 bases short, with 6 bases between. This CDR3 comprises 13 residues. CDR3 sequence reads: CASSIEPGYEQYV. The CDR3 nucleotides read TGTGCCAGTAGTATAGAGCCAGGCTACGAGCAGTACGTC.

This chain uses TRBV27 with TRBJ1-5, with D maybe TRBD1 (5 bases). V was trimmed by 2 bases and J by 3 bases, leaving 8 bases between them. The CDR3 consists of 14 residues. Germline V CDR1 and CDR2: MNHEY, SMNVEV (reference sequence). The CDR3 nucleotides read TGTGCCAGCAGTTTAGGAGGGGACAATCAGCCCCAGCATTTT. Translating it yields CASSLGGDNQPQHF.

This clonotype was recorded a few times. The chain couples TRBV12-3 or TRBV12-4 to TRBJ2-6; TRBD1 agrees at 9 bases. This CDR3 region has 16 residues. J lost 0 bases, V lost 7 bases, and 4 bases had no gene match. This CDR3 is CASTPQGASGANVLTF. CDR3 DNA: TGTGCCAGCACCCCACAGGGGGCCTCTGGGGCCAACGTCCTGACTTTC.

The rearrangement joins TRBV7-3 to TRBJ1-5; D ambiguous. This CDR3 has 13 residues. V was cut by 2 bases and J by 4 bases, with 6 bases left in between. Germline V lookup: CDR1 SGHTA, CDR2 FQGTGA. The CDR3 sequence: CASSLGVNQPQHF. The CDR3 DNA follows: TGTGCCAGCAGCTTAGGGGTGAATCAGCCCCAGCATTTT.

The chain has TRBV4-2 and TRBJ1-1, with D possibly TRBD1 on 5 matching bases. CDR1 is LGHNA, CDR2 YNFKEQ, per germline. The CDR3 is 16 residues long. The V end lost 5 bases, the J end lost 2 bases, and 18 bases lay between the germline ends. CDR3 sequence: CASSESLAQGNTEAFF. The CDR3 DNA sequence: TGTGCCAGCAGCGAATCTCTGGCTCAGGGAAACACTGAAGCTTTCTTT.

This clonotype is deemed medium-sized. The chain joins TRBV18 to TRBJ2-3, with 9 bases fitting TRBD1. The J segment lost 0 bases and the V segment lost 5 bases, leaving 6 bases of the junction unmatched. The CDR3 runs to 16 residues. The germline V gene encodes CDR1 KGHSH and CDR2 LQKENI. CDR3 DNA sequence: TGTGCCAGCTCAGCACAGGGGGCGGATAGCACAGATACGCAGTATTTT. Translation: CASSAQGADSTDTQYF.

This clonotype was seen a few times. The gene calls are TRBV4-1 and TRBJ2-5; D not resolved. V was trimmed by 1 base and J by 5 bases, leaving 8 bases between them. The germline V gene has CDR1 MGHRA and CDR2 YSYEKL. The CDR3 has 13 residues. The CDR3 region is CASSQVMRETQYF. CDR3 sequence (DNA): TGCGCCAGCAGCCAAGTTATGCGGGAGACCCAGTACTTC.

CDR3: CAISESRGKGTGELFF. For the CDR3, the DNA is TGTGCCATCAGTGAGTCTCGGGGAAAGGGCACCGGGGAGCTGTTTTTT. V and J are TRBV10-3 and TRBJ2-2; TRBD2 is a possible D gene (5 bases). Germline CDR1 is ENHRY and CDR2 is SYGVKD. CDR3 length: 16 amino acids. The ends were cut back, 0 bases at V and 4 bases at J, with 12 bases in the middle.

This clonotype showed up just a few times. The rearrangement uses TRBV20-1 and TRBJ2-1; no definite D call. V was shortened by 3 bases and J by 4 bases, with 19 bases between the two germline ends. The germline CDR1 and CDR2 sequences are DFQATT and SNEGSKA (reference sequence). CDR3 length: 16 amino acids. CDR3: CSASMVFRLLYNEQFF. CDR3 coding DNA: TGCAGTGCTAGTATGGTGTTTCGTCTCTTGTACAATGAGCAGTTCTTC.

This clonotype has a handful of counts. Sequence at one end of the junction differs from germline and may be a read error. This chain links TRBV5-1 with TRBJ2-3; D is possibly TRBD1 (6 bases). CDR1 and CDR2 from the germline V gene are SGHRS and YFSETQ. The CDR3 runs 14 residues. The CDR3 DNA is TGCGCAAGCAGGACCAGGGGCTCCACAGATACGCAGTATTTT. Protein: CASRTRGSTDTQYF.

This clonotype has more than one count but fewer than ten. V is TRBV7-3 and J is TRBJ2-3, with 12 bases identical to TRBD1. Germline CDR1 reads SGHTA; CDR2 reads FQGTGA. V shed 0 bases, J shed 6 bases, and the junction held 7 bases outside the gene matches. The CDR3 is made up of 17 amino acids. The DNA of the CDR3 is TGTGCCAGCAGCTTAACGTTAGGGACAGGGGGCCGGGATACGCAGTATTTT. Translating gives CASSLTLGTGGRDTQYF.

Many counts were recorded for this clonotype. The chain links TRBV5-1 to TRBJ2-7, with TRBD1 identical over 9 bases. CDR1 and CDR2 (germline): SGHRS, YFSETQ. CDR3 size: 15 residues. V gave up 4 bases and J gave up 2 bases; unmatched junction bases: 7. In DNA form, the CDR3 reads TGCGCCAGCAGCGCCGGGACAGGGATGGCCTACGAGCAGTACGTC. It encodes CASSAGTGMAYEQYV.

This clonotype was detected a few times. This chain links TRBV14 with TRBJ2-1; 8 bases fit TRBD1. This CDR3 spans 15 amino acids. V lost 4 bases, J lost 5 bases, and 7 bases stayed unmatched. Looked up from germline, CDR1 is SGHDN and CDR2 is FVKESK. As DNA, the CDR3 is TGTGCCAGCAGCCCTCGGACAGGGATCGACAATGAGCAGTTCTTC. Protein sequence: CASSPRTGIDNEQFF.

CDR3: CASSPRPGPTEAFF. In DNA, the CDR3 is TGTGCCAGCAGTCCCCGCCCAGGGCCCACTGAAGCTTTCTTT. The genes are TRBV27 and TRBJ1-1; weak D call: TRBD1 (5 bases). Germline CDR1 is MNHEY and CDR2 is SMNVEV (reference sequence). The ends were cut back, 5 bases at V and 4 bases at J, with 14 bases in the middle. CDR3 length equals 14 residues.

The gene calls are TRBV4-1 and TRBJ1-1; no definite D call. This CDR3 comprises 16 residues. Germline lookup yields CDR1 MGHRA and CDR2 YSYEKL. V was trimmed by 1 base and J by 1 base, leaving 13 bases between them. Written as DNA, the CDR3 is TGCGCCAGCAGCCAAGTCGACGGGTGGAGGAACACTGAAGCTTTCTTT. Translated, it gives CASSQVDGWRNTEAFF.

This clonotype was counted a few times. The chain carries TRBV7-9 and TRBJ1-5, with D perhaps TRBD1 (5 bases). V lost 5 bases to trimming and J lost 7 bases, with 15 bases between them. This CDR3 contains 14 residues. The germline gives CDR1 SEHNR, CDR2 FQNEAQ (reference sequence). This CDR3 reads CASSPSGGGQPQHF. Written as DNA, the CDR3 is TGTGCCAGCAGCCCTAGTGGGGGTGGACAGCCCCAGCATTTT.